Presented here are 20 T cell receptor beta chains from one specimen sequenced in a study of cytotoxic CD8 clonotypes in ibrutinib-treated CLL. Sequencing was performed with immunoSEQ multiplex PCR; in TCRdb, only in-frame clones are kept and a portion is missing. The sample holds approximately 200,000 clones; 55% to 85% are singletons and the top ten take around an eighth. Sequencing was performed on PBMCs, taken after 24 months of ibrutinib treatment. The receptors come from a human donor with chronic lymphocytic leukemia.

The chain has TRBV7-9 and TRBJ2-7; D is unclear. The CDR3 is 15 residues long. Germline CDR1 SEHNR, CDR2 FQNEAQ (reference sequence). V lost 0 bases, J lost 2 bases, and 11 bases lay in between. In DNA, the CDR3 is TGTGCCAGCAGCTTAGCGACACAGAGAACCTACGAGCAGTACTTC. The encoded protein is CASSLATQRTYEQYF.

This rearrangement joins TRBV30 to TRBJ2-2; 10 bases align to TRBD1. Germline CDR1 reads GTSNPN; CDR2 reads SVGIG (reference sequence). Unmatched junction bases numbered 6, after V lost 4 bases and J lost 4 bases. This CDR3 contains 15 residues. CDR3 sequence reads: CAWKHGQGVTGELFF. For the CDR3, the DNA is TGTGCCTGGAAACACGGACAGGGGGTCACCGGGGAGCTGTTTTTT.

This rearrangement joins TRBV11-2 to TRBJ2-3; a possible D gene is TRBD1 (6 bases). Germline V gene sequence: CDR1 SGHAT, CDR2 FQNNGV. V lost 4 bases, J lost 7 bases, and 12 bases lay in between. The CDR3 covers 13 residues. The CDR3 DNA follows: TGTGCCAGCAGCTCCCGGGACAAAAATACGCAGTATTTT. Its protein product is CASSSRDKNTQYF.

Worth noting for this clone: Distinct nucleotide sequences in the sample also encode this CDR3. The chain links TRBV27 to TRBJ2-7; no reliable D call. CDR3 length: 13 residues. Between the trimmed V and J ends, which lost 0 bases and 3 bases, there was a span of 6 bases. The germline gives CDR1 MNHEY, CDR2 SMNVEV (reference sequence). The chain's CDR3 is CASSLSRSYEQYF. CDR3 coding DNA: TGTGCCAGCAGTTTATCCCGGAGCTACGAGCAGTACTTC.

V and J are TRBV19 and TRBJ2-2, with 12 positions matching TRBD2. The CDR3 is 16 amino acids. From germline, CDR1 is LNHDA and CDR2 SQIVND (reference sequence). Losses at the gene ends were 5 bases for V and 6 bases for J; bases not matched to a gene: 7. CDR3 sequence (DNA): TGTGCCAGTAGTCCTCCTAGCGGGAGGGCCCCCGGGGAGCTGTTTTTT. This sequence encodes CASSPPSGRAPGELFF.

This clone turned up a few times. V and J are TRBV18 and TRBJ2-1, with D unclear. The CDR3 is made up of 16 amino acids. The germline CDR1 and CDR2 sequences are KGHSH and LQKENI. Trimming left V 4 bases short and J 0 bases short, with 13 bases between. CDR3 amino acids: CASSRPPRFSYNEQFF. CDR3 in DNA: TGTGCCAGCTCACGACCCCCAAGATTCTCCTACAATGAGCAGTTCTTC. The entire variable domain, with the rest obtained from reference TRBV18 and TRBJ2-1, is as follows: NAGVMQNPRHLVRRRGQEARLRCSPMKGHSHVYWYRQLPEEGLKFMVYLQKENIIDESGMPKERFSAEFPKEGPSILRIQQVVRGDSAAYFCASSRPPRFSYNEQFFGPGTRLTVL.

The chain combines TRBV6-5 with TRBJ2-3, with D tentatively TRBD2 (5 bases). Trimming stripped 10 bases from V and 4 bases from J, with 9 bases between. The CDR3 is 11 residues long. Per the germline V gene, CDR1 is MNHEY and CDR2 is SVGAGI. The CDR3 region has the DNA TGTGCCACCGCGAGGGCAGATACGCAGTATTTT. This codes for CATARADTQYF.

The chain couples TRBV7-9 to TRBJ2-1; D gene ambiguous. V dropped 3 bases and J dropped 5 bases, with 14 bases sitting between them. Germline assignment: CDR1 SEHNR and CDR2 FQNEAQ (reference sequence). There are 15 residues in the CDR3. The CDR3 DNA is TGTGCCAGCAGCTTCGCCCCTACCGTCAACAATGAGCAGTTCTTC. This translates into CASSFAPTVNNEQFF.

V is TRBV4-2 and J is TRBJ2-3, with a possible D match to TRBD2 (6 bases). The germline V gene has CDR1 LGHNA and CDR2 YNFKEQ. V was shortened by 8 bases and J by 1 base, with 13 bases between the two germline ends. This CDR3 has 14 amino acids. The CDR3 reads CASCGTHRTDTQYF. The CDR3 DNA is TGTGCCAGCTGCGGGACTCATCGCACAGATACGCAGTATTTT.

This rearrangement joins TRBV11-2 to TRBJ2-5; 10 bases line up with TRBD2. The V gene end was trimmed by 5 bases and the J gene end by 8 bases; junction bases not matched to a gene: 11. The CDR3 has 15 amino acids. Germline lookup yields CDR1 SGHAT and CDR2 FQNNGV. The CDR3 DNA sequence: TGTGCCAGCAGCCTAAGCGGGAGGGGGGCATTTACCCAGTACTTC. Residues: CASSLSGRGAFTQYF.

J is TRBJ1-2 and V is TRBV18; D is possibly TRBD1 (6 bases). The germline CDR1 and CDR2 sequences are KGHSH and LQKENI. This CDR3 comprises 17 residues. V lost 1 base, J lost 2 bases, and 17 bases lay in between. The CDR3 spells CASSPRTGNPRNYGYTF. The DNA for the CDR3 is TGTGCCAGCTCACCACGCACAGGGAATCCTCGCAACTATGGCTACACCTTC.

The V and J genes are TRBV4-3 and TRBJ1-5, with D hard to call. V was pared by 0 bases and J by 5 bases, with 11 bases between. CDR1 and CDR2 (germline): LGHNA, YSLEER. CDR3 size: 15 residues. The chain's CDR3 is CASSQDWMGHQPQHF. The CDR3 DNA reads TGCGCCAGCAGCCAAGACTGGATGGGCCATCAGCCCCAGCATTTT.

This rearrangement joins TRBV6-1 to TRBJ2-3; TRBD1 is a possible D gene (5 bases). Trimming took off 10 bases at V and 6 bases at J, with 23 bases between the two ends. The germline V gene has CDR1 MNHNS and CDR2 SASEGT. The length of the CDR3 is 15 residues. This CDR3 reads CAISQGRGPTDTQYF. The CDR3 DNA sequence: TGTGCCATTTCCCAGGGAAGGGGCCCCACGGATACGCAGTATTTT.

The rearrangement links TRBV27 to TRBJ1-2; D gene ambiguous. The CDR3 loop spans 15 amino acids. Per germline, CDR1 MNHEY and CDR2 SMNVEV (reference sequence). V was trimmed by 2 bases and J by 5 bases, leaving 15 bases between them. CDR3 DNA: TGTGCCAGCAGTTTAACGCCTCCAGATCTTTATGGCTACACCTTC. Its translation is CASSLTPPDLYGYTF.

This CDR3 is CASSRDGDTIYF. In DNA, the CDR3 is TGTGCCAGCAGCAGAGATGGGGACACCATATATTTT. The J gene is TRBJ1-3, the V gene TRBV5-5; D is undetermined. CDR1 is SGHKS and CDR2 is YYEKEE in the germline V gene (reference sequence). This CDR3 has 12 residues. The V gene lost 4 bases and the J gene lost 8 bases, with 10 bases spanning the gap.

The chain carries TRBV18 and TRBJ2-1, with unresolved D. This CDR3 has 13 residues. Between the trimmed V and J ends, which lost 3 bases and 4 bases, there was a span of 7 bases. CDR1 and CDR2 (germline): KGHSH, LQKENI. This chain's CDR3 is CASSPTQYNEQFF. The CDR3 nucleotides read TGTGCCAGCTCACCGACCCAGTACAATGAGCAGTTCTTC.

This sequence joins TRBV4-1 and TRBJ2-3; 9 positions agree with TRBD1. CDR1 is MGHRA and CDR2 is YSYEKL in the germline V gene. J lost 6 bases, V lost 3 bases, and 7 bases had no gene match. The CDR3 length is 15 residues. CDR3: CASSHQGDRVDTQYF. CDR3 in DNA: TGCGCCAGCAGCCACCAGGGGGACAGGGTTGATACGCAGTATTTT.

This clone occurred a few times. This chain links TRBV27 with TRBJ2-1; 7 bases map to TRBD2. Germline values: CDR1 MNHEY, CDR2 SMNVEV (reference sequence). The CDR3 sequence is 17 residues long. Trimming cost V 0 bases and J 8 bases; bases outside gene matches: 13. Written as DNA, the CDR3 is TGTGCCAGCAGTTTATCGTACGACCAAGGACTAGACTATGAGCAGTTCTTC. This encodes CASSLSYDQGLDYEQFF.

CDR3: CASSQQWTTDTQYF. CDR3 bases: TGCGCCAGCAGCCAACAATGGACCACAGATACGCAGTATTTT. The gene calls are TRBV4-1 and TRBJ2-3; D is unclear. The germline V gene encodes CDR1 MGHRA and CDR2 YSYEKL. Trimming shortened V by 2 bases and J by 2 bases, and 8 bases separated the two germline ends. The CDR3 consists of 14 residues.

The V and J genes are TRBV5-4 and TRBJ1-1, with 8 positions matching TRBD1. Per germline, CDR1 SGHNT and CDR2 YYREEE (reference sequence). J was trimmed by 1 base and V by 3 bases; bases with no gene match: 5. CDR3 length: 15 residues. The CDR3 DNA sequence: TGTGCCAGCAGCTCGATAGGGACAGGGAACACTGAAGCTTTCTTT. Its translation: CASSSIGTGNTEAFF.